These 14 T cell receptor beta chains originate from one sample sequenced in a study of blood T cell repertoires in COVID-19. TCRdb's table, derived via immunoSEQ multiplex PCR, lists solely in-frame clones and lacks some. The table records 80,000 to 95,000 clones, about 86% of them present only once. Input material: peripheral blood. The origin of the receptors is a woman older than 75 in a cohort sampled during active or convalescent COVID-19.

This chain joins TRBV7-3 and TRBJ2-6; D unclear. Germline CDR1 SGHTA, CDR2 FQGTGA. This CDR3 has 13 residues. The ends were cut back, 4 bases at V and 4 bases at J, with 5 bases in the middle. The CDR3 nucleotides are TGTGCCAGCAGCTCCCCGGGGGCCAACGTCCTGACTTTC. Translated, it gives CASSSPGANVLTF.

The genes are TRBV5-6 and TRBJ1-1; possibly TRBD1 for D (5 bases). Trimming stripped 6 bases from V and 4 bases from J, with 16 bases between. From germline, CDR1 is SGHDT and CDR2 YYEEEE. The CDR3 spans 14 residues. The chain's CDR3 is CASTSVRGTTEAFF. The CDR3 DNA reads TGTGCCAGCACCTCGGTAAGGGGTACCACTGAAGCTTTCTTT.

This chain joins TRBV6-5 and TRBJ2-7, with 7 nucleotides matching TRBD1. The CDR3 length is 13 residues. Trimming removed 5 bases from V and 2 bases from J; junction bases left unmatched: 3. Germline V gene sequence: CDR1 MNHEY, CDR2 SVGAGI. The CDR3 protein is CASSRGQPYEQYV. In nucleotides, the CDR3 is TGTGCCAGCAGTAGGGGACAGCCCTACGAGCAGTACGTC.

CDR3 bases: TGTGCCAGCAGCCTAGACGGACGGCGGGATCAGCCCCAGCATTTT. This gives the protein CASSLDGRRDQPQHF. The V and J genes are TRBV9 and TRBJ1-5; D unresolved. Germline V gene data show CDR1 as SGDLS and CDR2 as YYNGEE. CDR3 length: 15 amino acids. Trimming removed 4 bases from V and 5 bases from J, with 16 bases in between.

The J gene is TRBJ1-1, the V gene TRBV18; perhaps TRBD1 as D (6 bases). The V end lost 6 bases, the J end lost 3 bases, and 14 bases lay between the germline ends. The CDR3 loop spans 14 amino acids. Germline values: CDR1 KGHSH, CDR2 LQKENI. The CDR3 protein is CASSRNRDDTEAFF. The DNA for the CDR3 is TGTGCCAGCTCCCGCAACAGGGACGACACTGAAGCTTTCTTT.

The chain recombines TRBV6-2 or TRBV6-3 with TRBJ2-1; TRBD1 agrees at 10 bases. The germline V gene encodes CDR1 MNHEY and CDR2 SVGEGT. This CDR3 has 16 residues. The V and J ends lost 2 bases and 0 bases, in that order; junction bases with no gene match: 1. Here the CDR3 reads CASSYGQGGSYNEQFF. The CDR3 region has the DNA TGTGCCAGCAGTTACGGACAGGGGGGCTCCTACAATGAGCAGTTCTTC.

This chain links TRBV19 with TRBJ2-1, with 7 bases that match TRBD2. This CDR3 has 19 residues. The V and J ends lost 7 bases and 4 bases, in that order; junction bases with no gene match: 22. CDR1 is LNHDA, CDR2 SQIVND, per germline (reference sequence). The CDR3 coding sequence is TGTGCCAGTACCTCAACCCGTTCGACCGGCGTCGGGGGGTACAATGAGCAGTTCTTC. Amino acid sequence: CASTSTRSTGVGGYNEQFF.

The chain carries TRBV2 and TRBJ2-5; 9 bases match TRBD2. The V segment lost 0 bases and the J segment 4 bases; nucleotides outside the gene matches: 6. CDR3 length: 16 amino acids. Germline V gene data show CDR1 as SNHLY and CDR2 as FYNNEI. The CDR3 DNA sequence: TGTGCCAGCAGTGAAGCACTAGCGGGTACCGGAGAGACCCAGTACTTC. The encoded protein is CASSEALAGTGETQYF.

The sample holds one count of this clone. The chain links TRBV7-9 to TRBJ1-2; 10 nucleotides line up with TRBD1. This CDR3 has 15 amino acids. Per germline, CDR1 SEHNR and CDR2 FQNEAQ (reference sequence). V shed 3 bases and J 6 bases; nucleotides not matched to a gene: 7. CDR3 coding DNA: TGTGCCAGCAGCTTTGGGACAGGGGTCCCCAATGGCTACACCTTC. This codes for CASSFGTGVPNGYTF.

The rearrangement joins TRBV7-9 to TRBJ2-7; 7 bases are a match to TRBD1. The CDR3 loop spans 14 amino acids. Germline trimming cut 5 bases from V and 5 bases from J; bases unmatched to any gene: 9. Germline-derived CDR1 and CDR2 are SEHNR and FQNEAQ (reference sequence). Here the CDR3 DNA reads TGTGCCAGCAGCCCCAACAGGGGAGTCAACGAGCAGTACGTC. It translates to CASSPNRGVNEQYV.

The rearrangement joins TRBV24-1 to TRBJ2-1; D is possibly TRBD2 (6 bases). Germline assignment: CDR1 KGHDR and CDR2 SFDVKD. This CDR3 is built from 14 residues. Deletions cut 6 bases from V and 6 bases from J, with 14 bases between. The CDR3 region is CATSSSGPPNEQFF. CDR3 DNA sequence: TGTGCCACCAGTAGTAGCGGACCACCCAATGAGCAGTTCTTC.

The chain uses TRBV18 and TRBJ2-7, with 9 bases that match TRBD1. This CDR3 region has 13 residues. CDR1 KGHSH and CDR2 LQKENI come from the germline V gene. V lost 5 bases, J lost 5 bases, and 4 bases stayed unmatched. The CDR3 reads CASSSGQGNEQYV. The CDR3 DNA sequence: TGTGCCAGCTCATCGGGACAGGGTAACGAGCAGTACGTC.

This clone occurred once. The chain's CDR3 is CASSLGGAHQPQHF. In DNA form, the CDR3 reads TGCGCCAGCAGTCTAGGGGGCGCCCATCAGCCCCAGCATTTT. The chain links TRBV10-2 to TRBJ1-5; 7 bases agree with TRBD1. This CDR3 region has 14 residues. Germline CDR1 reads WSHSY; CDR2 reads SAAADI. The V gene end was trimmed by 5 bases and the J gene end by 5 bases; junction bases not matched to a gene: 6.

This chain connects TRBV5-1 to TRBJ2-1, with a weak D call TRBD2 (5 bases). V was clipped by 4 bases and J by 5 bases, with 16 bases between them. The CDR3 is made up of 15 amino acids. CDR1 and CDR2 (germline): SGHRS, YFSETQ. The chain's CDR3 is CASSLRGAKNNEQFF. The CDR3 DNA reads TGCGCCAGCAGCCTCCGGGGTGCTAAGAACAATGAGCAGTTCTTC.